This T cell receptor (beta chain) was recovered during a study of OX40 agonist ivuxolimab in advanced cancers. Whole-study context: Ivuxolimab was delivered to patients intravenously every 2 weeks at doses spanning 0.01 to 10 mg/kg.

The J segment lost 4 bases and the V segment lost 0 bases, leaving 11 bases of the junction unmatched. CDR1 is SGDLS, CDR2 YYNGEE, per germline. This CDR3 has 18 residues. Method: immunoSEQ multiplex PCR; TCRdb's copy keeps in-frame clones and lacks some. The sample consists of roughly 40,000 clones, 70% to 90% of them appearing once. The rearrangement uses TRBV9 and TRBJ2-2; 8 positions agree with TRBD1. The TCR was taken from an adult with an advanced solid tumor such as melanoma, head and neck, liver or kidney cancer. This specimen was CD4+ or CD8+ T cells sorted from blood, taken in a trial of the OX40 agonist ivuxolimab. The CDR3 region is CASSVVGGQARGTGELFF. CDR3 nucleotide sequence: TGTGCCAGCAGCGTAGTAGGGGGACAGGCCCGTGGCACCGGGGAGCTGTTTTTT.